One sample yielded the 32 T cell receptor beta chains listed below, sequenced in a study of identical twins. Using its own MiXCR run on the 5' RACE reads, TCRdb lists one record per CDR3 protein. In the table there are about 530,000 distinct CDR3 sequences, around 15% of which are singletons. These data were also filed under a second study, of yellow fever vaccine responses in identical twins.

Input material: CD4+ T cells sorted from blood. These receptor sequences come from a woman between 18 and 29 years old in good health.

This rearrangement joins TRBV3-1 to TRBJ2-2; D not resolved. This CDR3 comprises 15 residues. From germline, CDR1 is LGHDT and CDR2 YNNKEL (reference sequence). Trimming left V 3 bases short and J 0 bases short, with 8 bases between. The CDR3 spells CASSQYRANTGELFF. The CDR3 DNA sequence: TGTGCCAGCAGCCAGTACCGCGCGAACACCGGGGAGCTGTTTTTT.

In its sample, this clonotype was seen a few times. Written as DNA, the CDR3 is TGCAGTGCCCCAAATAGCGGGAAGGGCACAGATACGCAGTATTTT. Translated, it gives CSAPNSGKGTDTQYF. The gene calls are TRBV20-1 and TRBJ2-3; 8 nucleotides line up with TRBD2. Germline CDR1 and CDR2: DFQATT and SNEGSKA (reference sequence). V lost 6 bases, J lost 1 base, and 9 bases stayed unmatched. The CDR3 has 15 amino acids.

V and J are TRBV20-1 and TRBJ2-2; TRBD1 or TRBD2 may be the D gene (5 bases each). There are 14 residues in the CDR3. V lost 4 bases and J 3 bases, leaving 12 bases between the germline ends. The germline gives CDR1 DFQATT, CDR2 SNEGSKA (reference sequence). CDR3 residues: CSATPGTHTGELFF. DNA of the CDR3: TGCAGTGCTACTCCGGGGACGCACACCGGGGAGCTGTTTTTT.

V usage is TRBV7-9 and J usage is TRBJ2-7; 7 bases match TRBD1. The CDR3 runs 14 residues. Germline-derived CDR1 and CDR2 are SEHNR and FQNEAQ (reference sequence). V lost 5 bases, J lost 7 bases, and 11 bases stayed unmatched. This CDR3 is CASSVGTAQGEQYF. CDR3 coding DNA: TGTGCCAGCAGCGTCGGGACAGCTCAGGGGGAGCAGTACTTC. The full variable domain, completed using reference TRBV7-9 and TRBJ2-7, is DTGVSQNPRHKITKRGQNVTFRCDPISEHNRLYWYRQTLGQGPEFLTYFQNEAQLEKSRLLSDRFSAERPKGSFSTLEIQRTEQGDSAMYLCASSVGTAQGEQYFGPGTRLTVT.

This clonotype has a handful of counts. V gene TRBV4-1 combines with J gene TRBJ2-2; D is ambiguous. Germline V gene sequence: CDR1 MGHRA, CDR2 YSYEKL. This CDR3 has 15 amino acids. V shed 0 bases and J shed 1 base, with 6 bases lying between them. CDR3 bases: TGCGCCAGCAGCCAAGAACACCGGAACACCGGGGAGCTGTTTTTT. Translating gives CASSQEHRNTGELFF.

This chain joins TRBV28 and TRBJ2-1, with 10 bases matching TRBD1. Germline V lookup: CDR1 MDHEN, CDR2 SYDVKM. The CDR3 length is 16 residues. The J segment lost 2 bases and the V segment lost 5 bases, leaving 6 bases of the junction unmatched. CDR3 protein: CASSNPGQGTYNEQFF. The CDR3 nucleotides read TGTGCCAGCAGTAACCCGGGACAGGGGACCTACAATGAGCAGTTCTTC.

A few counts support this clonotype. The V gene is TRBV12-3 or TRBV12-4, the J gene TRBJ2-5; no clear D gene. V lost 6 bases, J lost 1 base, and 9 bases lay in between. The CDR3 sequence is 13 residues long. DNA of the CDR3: TGTGCCAGCAGGCGTATCATCCAAGAGACCCAGTACTTC. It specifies CASRRIIQETQYF.

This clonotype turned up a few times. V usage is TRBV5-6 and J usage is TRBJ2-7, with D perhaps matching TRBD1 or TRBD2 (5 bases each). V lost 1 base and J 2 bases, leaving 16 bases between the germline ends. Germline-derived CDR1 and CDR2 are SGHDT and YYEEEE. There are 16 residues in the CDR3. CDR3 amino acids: CASSLLGDGTTYEQYF. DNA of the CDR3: TGTGCCAGCAGCTTGTTGGGGGACGGAACAACCTACGAGCAGTACTTC.

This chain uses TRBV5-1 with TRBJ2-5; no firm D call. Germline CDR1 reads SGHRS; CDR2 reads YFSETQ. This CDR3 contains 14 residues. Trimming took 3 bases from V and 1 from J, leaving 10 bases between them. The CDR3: CASSSDLFQETQYF. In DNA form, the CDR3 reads TGCGCCAGCAGCTCCGACTTGTTCCAAGAGACCCAGTACTTC. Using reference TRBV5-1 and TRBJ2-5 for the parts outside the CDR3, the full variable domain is KAGVTQTPRYLIKTRGQQVTLSCSPISGHRSVSWYQQTPGQGLQFLFEYFSETQRNKGNFPGRFSGRQFSNSRSEMNVSTLELGDSALYLCASSSDLFQETQYFGPGTRLLVL.

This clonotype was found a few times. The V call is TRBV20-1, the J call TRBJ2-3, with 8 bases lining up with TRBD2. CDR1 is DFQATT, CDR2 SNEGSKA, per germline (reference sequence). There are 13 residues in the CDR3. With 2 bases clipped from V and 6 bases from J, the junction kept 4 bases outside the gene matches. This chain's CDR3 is CSARTAGVDTQYF. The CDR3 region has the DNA TGCAGTGCTAGAACAGCGGGAGTGGATACGCAGTATTTT.

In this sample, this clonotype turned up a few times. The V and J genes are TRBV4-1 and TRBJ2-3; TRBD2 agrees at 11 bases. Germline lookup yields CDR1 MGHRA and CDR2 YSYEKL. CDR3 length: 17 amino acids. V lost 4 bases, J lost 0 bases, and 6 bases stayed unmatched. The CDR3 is CASSLSGTSGSTDTQYF. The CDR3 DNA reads TGCGCCAGCAGCCTCTCTGGGACTAGCGGTAGCACAGATACGCAGTATTTT.

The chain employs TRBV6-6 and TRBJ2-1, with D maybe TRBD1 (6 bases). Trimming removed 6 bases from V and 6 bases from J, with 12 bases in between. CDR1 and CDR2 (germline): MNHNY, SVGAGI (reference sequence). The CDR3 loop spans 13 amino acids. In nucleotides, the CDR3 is TGTGCCAGCAGGACCACAGGGTCCAATGAGCAGTTCTTC. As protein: CASRTTGSNEQFF.

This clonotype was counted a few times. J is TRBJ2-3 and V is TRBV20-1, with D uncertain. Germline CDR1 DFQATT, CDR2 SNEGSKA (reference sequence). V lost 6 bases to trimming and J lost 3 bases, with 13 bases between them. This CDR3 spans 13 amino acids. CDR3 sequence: CSATPAITDTQYF. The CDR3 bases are TGCAGTGCCACACCTGCGATTACAGATACGCAGTATTTT.

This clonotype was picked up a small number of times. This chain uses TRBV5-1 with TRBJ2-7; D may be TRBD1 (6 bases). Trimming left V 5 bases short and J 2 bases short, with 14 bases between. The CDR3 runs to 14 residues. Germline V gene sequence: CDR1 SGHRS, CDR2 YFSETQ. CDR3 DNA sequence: TGCGCCAGCAGTCTACTGGACAGAACCTACGAGCAGTACTTC. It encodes CASSLLDRTYEQYF.

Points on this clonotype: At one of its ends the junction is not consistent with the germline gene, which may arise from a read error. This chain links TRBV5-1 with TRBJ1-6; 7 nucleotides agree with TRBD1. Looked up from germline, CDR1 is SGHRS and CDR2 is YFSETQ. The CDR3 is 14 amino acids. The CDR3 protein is CASRAGTENSPLHF. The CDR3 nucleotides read TGCGCCAGCAGAGCCGGGACAGAGAATTCGCCCCTCCACTTT.

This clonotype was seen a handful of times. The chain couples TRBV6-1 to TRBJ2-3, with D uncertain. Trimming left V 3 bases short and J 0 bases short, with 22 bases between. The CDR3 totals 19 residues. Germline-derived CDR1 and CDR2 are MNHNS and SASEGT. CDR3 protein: CASSEYAQRSATSTDTQYF. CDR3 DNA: TGTGCCAGCAGTGAGTATGCCCAGAGGAGCGCCACAAGCACAGATACGCAGTATTTT.

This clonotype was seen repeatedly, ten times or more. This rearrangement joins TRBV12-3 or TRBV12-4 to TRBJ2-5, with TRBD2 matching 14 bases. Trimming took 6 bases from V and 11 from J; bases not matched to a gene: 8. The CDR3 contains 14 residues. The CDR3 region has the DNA TGTGCCAGCAGCTTGGGACTAGCGGGAGCGACGCAGTACTTC. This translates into CASSLGLAGATQYF.

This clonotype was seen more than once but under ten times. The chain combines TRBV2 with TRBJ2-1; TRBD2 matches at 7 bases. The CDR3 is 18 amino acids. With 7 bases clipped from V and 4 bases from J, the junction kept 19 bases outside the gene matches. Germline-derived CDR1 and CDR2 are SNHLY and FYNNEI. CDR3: CASTDNPAGATPYNEQFF. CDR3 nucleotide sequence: TGTGCCAGCACCGATAACCCGGCGGGAGCGACCCCGTACAATGAGCAGTTCTTC.

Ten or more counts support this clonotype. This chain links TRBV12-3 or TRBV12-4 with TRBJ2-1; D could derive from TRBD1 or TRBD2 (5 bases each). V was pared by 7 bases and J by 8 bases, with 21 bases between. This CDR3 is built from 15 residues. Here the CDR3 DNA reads TGTGCCAGCACTCCCGGGACGCACCCCAGCGATGAGCAGTTCTTC. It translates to CASTPGTHPSDEQFF.

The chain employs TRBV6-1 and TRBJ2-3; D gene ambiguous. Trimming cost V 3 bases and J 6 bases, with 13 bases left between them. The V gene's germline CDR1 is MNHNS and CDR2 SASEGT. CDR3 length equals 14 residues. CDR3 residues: CASSDGWSRDTQYF. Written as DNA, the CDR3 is TGTGCCAGCAGTGACGGGTGGTCACGGGATACGCAGTATTTT.

CDR3: CASSMASGRSSNEQFF. DNA for the CDR3: TGCGCCAGCAGCATGGCTAGCGGGCGATCCAGTAATGAGCAGTTCTTC. The J gene is TRBJ2-1, the V gene TRBV5-1; 8 nucleotides match TRBD2. The CDR3 loop spans 16 amino acids. V lost 4 bases to trimming and J lost 7 bases; unmatched junction nucleotides: 13. Germline CDR1 is SGHRS and CDR2 is YFSETQ.

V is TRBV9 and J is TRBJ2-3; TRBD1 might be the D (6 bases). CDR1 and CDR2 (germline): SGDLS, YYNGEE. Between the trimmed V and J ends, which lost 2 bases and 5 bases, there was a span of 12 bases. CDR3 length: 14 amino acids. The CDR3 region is CASSVYSRGDTQYF. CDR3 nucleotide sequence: TGTGCCAGCAGCGTGTACTCCAGGGGAGATACGCAGTATTTT.

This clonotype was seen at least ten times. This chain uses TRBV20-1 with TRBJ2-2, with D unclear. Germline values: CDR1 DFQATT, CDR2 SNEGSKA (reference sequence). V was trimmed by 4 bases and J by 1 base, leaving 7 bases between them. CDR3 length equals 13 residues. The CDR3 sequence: CSATYVNTGELFF. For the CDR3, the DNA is TGCAGTGCTACGTACGTGAACACCGGGGAGCTGTTTTTT.

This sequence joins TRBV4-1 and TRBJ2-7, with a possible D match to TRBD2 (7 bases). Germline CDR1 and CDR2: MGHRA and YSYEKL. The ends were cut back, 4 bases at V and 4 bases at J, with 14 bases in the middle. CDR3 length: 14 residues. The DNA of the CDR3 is TGCGCCAGCAGCCCGGGGAGGGGGTTGTACGAGCAGTACTTC. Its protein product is CASSPGRGLYEQYF.

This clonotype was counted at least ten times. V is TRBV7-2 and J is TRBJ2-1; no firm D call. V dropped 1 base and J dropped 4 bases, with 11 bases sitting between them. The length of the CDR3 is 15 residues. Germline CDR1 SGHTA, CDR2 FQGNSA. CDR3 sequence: CASSLVEDTYNEQFF. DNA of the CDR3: TGTGCCAGCAGCTTAGTGGAAGATACGTACAATGAGCAGTTCTTC.

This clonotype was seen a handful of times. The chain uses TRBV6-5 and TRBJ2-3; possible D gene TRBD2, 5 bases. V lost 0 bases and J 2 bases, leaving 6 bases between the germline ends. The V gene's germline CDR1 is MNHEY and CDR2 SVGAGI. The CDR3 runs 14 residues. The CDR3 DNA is TGTGCCAGCAGTTACTCGAGGGTCACAGATACGCAGTATTTT. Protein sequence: CASSYSRVTDTQYF.

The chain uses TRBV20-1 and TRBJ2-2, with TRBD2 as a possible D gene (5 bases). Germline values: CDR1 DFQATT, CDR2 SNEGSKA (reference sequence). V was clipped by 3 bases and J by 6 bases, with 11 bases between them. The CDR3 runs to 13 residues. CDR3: CSASPLVPGELFF. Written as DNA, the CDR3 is TGCAGTGCTAGCCCACTAGTTCCCGGGGAGCTGTTTTTT.

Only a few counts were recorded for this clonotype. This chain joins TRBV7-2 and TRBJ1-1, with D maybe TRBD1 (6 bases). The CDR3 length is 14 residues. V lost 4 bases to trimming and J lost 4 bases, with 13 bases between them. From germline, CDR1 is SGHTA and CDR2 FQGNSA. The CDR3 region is CASSSQGWVTEAFF. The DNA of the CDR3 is TGTGCCAGCAGCTCACAGGGTTGGGTCACTGAAGCTTTCTTT.

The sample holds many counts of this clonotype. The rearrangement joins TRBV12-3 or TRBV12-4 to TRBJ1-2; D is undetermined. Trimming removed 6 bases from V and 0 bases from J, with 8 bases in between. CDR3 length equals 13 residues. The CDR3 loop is CASSPGPNYGYTF. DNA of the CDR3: TGTGCCAGCAGCCCGGGTCCTAACTATGGCTACACCTTC.

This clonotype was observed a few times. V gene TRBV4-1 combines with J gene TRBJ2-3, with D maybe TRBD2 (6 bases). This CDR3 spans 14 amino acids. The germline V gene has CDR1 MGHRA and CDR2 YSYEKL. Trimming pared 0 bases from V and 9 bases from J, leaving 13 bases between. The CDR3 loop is CASSQELFAGTQYF. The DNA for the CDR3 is TGCGCCAGCAGCCAAGAGCTTTTTGCGGGAACGCAGTATTTT.

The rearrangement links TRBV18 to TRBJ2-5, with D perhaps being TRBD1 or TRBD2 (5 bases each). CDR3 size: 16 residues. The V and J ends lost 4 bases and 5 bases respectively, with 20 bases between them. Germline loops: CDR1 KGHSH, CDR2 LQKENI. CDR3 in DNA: TGTGCCAGCTCACTCGGTCGGGACCCCGGTAGGGAGACCCAGTACTTC. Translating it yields CASSLGRDPGRETQYF. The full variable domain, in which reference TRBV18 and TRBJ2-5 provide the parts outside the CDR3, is NAGVMQNPRHLVRRRGQEARLRCSPMKGHSHVYWYRQLPEEGLKFMVYLQKENIIDESGMPKERFSAEFPKEGPSILRIQQVVRGDSAAYFCASSLGRDPGRETQYFGPGTRLLVL.

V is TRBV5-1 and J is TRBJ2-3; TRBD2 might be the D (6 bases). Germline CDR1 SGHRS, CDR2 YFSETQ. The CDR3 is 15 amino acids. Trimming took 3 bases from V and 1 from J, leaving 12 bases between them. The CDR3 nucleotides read TGCGCCAGCAGCTCCGCCGGGGAGGGCACAGATACGCAGTATTTT. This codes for CASSSAGEGTDTQYF.